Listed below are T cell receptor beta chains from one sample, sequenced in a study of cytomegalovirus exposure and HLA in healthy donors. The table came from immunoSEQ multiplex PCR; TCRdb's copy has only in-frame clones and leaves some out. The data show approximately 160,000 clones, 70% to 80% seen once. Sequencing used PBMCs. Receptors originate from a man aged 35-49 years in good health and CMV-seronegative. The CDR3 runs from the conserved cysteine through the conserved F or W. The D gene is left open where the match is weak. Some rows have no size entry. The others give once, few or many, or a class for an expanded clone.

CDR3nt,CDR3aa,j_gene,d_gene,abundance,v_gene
TGTGCCAGCCCACCACAGAGTGGAAACAATGAGCAGTTCTTC,CASPPQSGNNEQFF,TRBJ2-1,NA,few,TRBV6-4
TGTGCCAGCAGCTTAGCAGGACAGGAAGACGCTTTCTTT,CASSLAGQEDAFF,TRBJ1-1,TRBD1,NA,TRBV7-9
TGTGCCAGCTCCCTGGCGCAGGGCTACGAGCAGTACTTC,CASSLAQGYEQYF,TRBJ2-7,NA,few,TRBV18
TGCAGCGCCGGACAGGGGGACGAAAAACTGTTTTTT,CSAGQGDEKLFF,TRBJ1-4,TRBD1,NA,TRBV29-1
TGTGCCAGCAGTGAACTGGGCGGACTACGAGCTTACAATGAGCAGTTCTTC,CASSELGGLRAYNEQFF,TRBJ2-1,NA,NA,TRBV25-1
TGTGCCAGTGTACGGGGACAGCCCGTTGAAGCTTTCTTT,CASVRGQPVEAFF,TRBJ1-1,TRBD1,NA,TRBV19
TGCGCCACCCCCGCCCCGGGACAGGGCTCTGGAAACACCATATATTTT,CATPAPGQGSGNTIYF,TRBJ1-3,TRBD1,once,TRBV5-1
TGTGCCAGCAGCCCCCGGACAGGGTTGCTTGGGGGCTACACCTTC,CASSPRTGLLGGYTF,TRBJ1-2,TRBD1,NA,TRBV7-6
TGTGCCAGCAGCCAAGCCCTCAGGGGGCAGGGGAACACTGAAGCTTTCTTT,CASSQALRGQGNTEAFF,TRBJ1-1,TRBD1,NA,TRBV4-2
TGTGCCAGCAGTTTTGGGACAGGGGGCATAAATGAGCAGTTCTTC,CASSFGTGGINEQFF,TRBJ2-1,TRBD1,NA,TRBV27
TGTGCCAGCAGTCTGACAGGGGGCGGGTACGAGCAGTACTTC,CASSLTGGGYEQYF,TRBJ2-7,TRBD1,NA,TRBV27
TGTGCCAGCAGCCAAGACAGGGGCACTGAAGCTTTCTTT,CASSQDRGTEAFF,TRBJ1-1,NA,NA,TRBV14
TGCGCCAGCAGCCCATTTCCGGGGAACACTGAAGCTTTCTTT,CASSPFPGNTEAFF,TRBJ1-1,NA,few,TRBV4-1
TGTGCCAGCAGCCCCCGGACAGTTCTGACCGAAAAACTGTTTTTT,CASSPRTVLTEKLFF,TRBJ1-4,NA,NA,TRBV7-6
TGTGCCTGGGACGTGGGTGGGACAGGGGGCGCGGGTACTGAAGCTTTCTTT,CAWDVGGTGGAGTEAFF,TRBJ1-1,TRBD1,NA,TRBV30
TGTGCCAGCGCTCTAGCGCCCAACTACGAGCAGTACTTC,CASALAPNYEQYF,TRBJ2-7,NA,once,TRBV2
TGTGCCAGCAGCTTAGGACAGGGGTACAATGAGCAGTTCTTC,CASSLGQGYNEQFF,TRBJ2-1,TRBD1,NA,TRBV7-9
TGTGCCAGCAGCTTCAGGGTCTGGGGAGAAAAACTGTTTTTT,CASSFRVWGEKLFF,TRBJ1-4,NA,few,TRBV13
TGCAGCGTTGATGGGTCAGACAAGAAAGAGACCCAGTACTTC,CSVDGSDKKETQYF,TRBJ2-5,NA,NA,TRBV29-1
TGTGCCTGGAGTACTAGAGACACCGGGGAGCTGTTTTTT,CAWSTRDTGELFF,TRBJ2-2,NA,NA,TRBV30
TGTGCCAGCAGCTTAGGGGGGAGGGCCGAGCTACGGCAGTTCTTC,CASSLGGRAELRQFF,TRBJ2-1,TRBD2,once,TRBV11-2
TGTGCCAGCACTCTGGGGGGTCGGCGTGAGCAGTTCTTC,CASTLGGRREQFF,TRBJ2-1,NA,few,TRBV28
TGTGCCAGCAGCCCGGACAGTAACACCGGGGAGCTGTTTTTT,CASSPDSNTGELFF,TRBJ2-2,NA,NA,TRBV11-2
TGTGCCAGCAGCTTAATGGGAGGGGGAGCTGGGGCCAACGTCCTGACTTTC,CASSLMGGGAGANVLTF,TRBJ2-6,NA,NA,TRBV7-2
TGTGCCAGCAGCTTGGTAGGGGGCGCATTGGCTGGGGCCAACGTCCTGACTTTC,CASSLVGGALAGANVLTF,TRBJ2-6,TRBD1,NA,TRBV5-8
TGTGCCAGCAGTGACAACTCTGGGGCCAACGGCCTGACTTTC,CASSDNSGANGLTF,TRBJ2-6,NA,few,TRBV6-4
TGTGCCAGCAGTGAACAGGGGAGAAAGACCCAGTACTTC,CASSEQGRKTQYF,TRBJ2-5,NA,NA,TRBV25-1
TGTGCCAGCAGCCGTCTCCATGAGCAGTTCTTC,CASSRLHEQFF,TRBJ2-1,NA,NA,TRBV6-5
TGTGCCAGCAGTATGACAGAGAACACTGAAGCTTTCTTT,CASSMTENTEAFF,TRBJ1-1,NA,NA,TRBV6-1
TGTGCCAGCAGTATTAATACCGGGACAGGGGTATACGAGCAGTACTTC,CASSINTGTGVYEQYF,TRBJ2-7,TRBD1,NA,TRBV5-6
TGTGCCAGCAGTGGGGGGGGAGGGGCGGATACGCAGTATTTT,CASSGGGGADTQYF,TRBJ2-3,TRBD2,NA,TRBV2
TGTGCCAGCAGCTTAGCGGGCACTGAAGCTTTCTTT,CASSLAGTEAFF,TRBJ1-1,NA,NA,TRBV11-2
TGTGCCAGCAGCGCGGGACAGGGGGAATGGTACACAGATACGCAGTATTTT,CASSAGQGEWYTDTQYF,TRBJ2-3,TRBD1,NA,TRBV9
TGCAGCGTTGACCCGACAGGGGGGACTGAAGCTTTCTTT,CSVDPTGGTEAFF,TRBJ1-1,TRBD1,NA,TRBV29-1
TGCGCCAGCAGCTTGGCTCCCCCGGCGGGAGGGCAAAACATTCAGTACTTC,CASSLAPPAGGQNIQYF,TRBJ2-4,TRBD2,NA,TRBV5-1
TGTGCCAGCAGCTTGGGACTGAGAGGGCACACTGAAGCTTTCTTT,CASSLGLRGHTEAFF,TRBJ1-1,NA,NA,TRBV7-2
TGTGCCACCAGCAGAGTCCCGGACAGGGCTTGGCGGGGGACTGAAGCTTTCTTT,CATSRVPDRAWRGTEAFF,TRBJ1-1,TRBD1,NA,TRBV15
TGTGCCAGCAGTTGGGGCGGGAGGGCGGGGGACATTCAGTACTTC,CASSWGGRAGDIQYF,TRBJ2-4,TRBD2,NA,TRBV27
TGTGCCAGCAGTTCAAATACTCGGGGGTACCCATCCACAGATACGCAGTATTTT,CASSSNTRGYPSTDTQYF,TRBJ2-3,NA,NA,TRBV7-6
TGTGCCAGCAGCTTAGTAGGCCAGGGGATTGAAGCTTTCTTT,CASSLVGQGIEAFF,TRBJ1-1,NA,NA,TRBV7-9
TGCGCCAGCAACCCCCGGGAGGGCACTGAAGCTTTCTTT,CASNPREGTEAFF,TRBJ1-1,NA,NA,TRBV4-1
TGTGCCAGCAGCCTTTCTGCTAGAGGCCGCGGTGAGCAGTTCTTC,CASSLSARGRGEQFF,TRBJ2-1,NA,NA,TRBV5-6
TGTGCCAGCAGGACTAGCGGACTTTCCTACGAGCAGTACTTC,CASRTSGLSYEQYF,TRBJ2-7,TRBD2,once,TRBV2
TGCGCCAGCAGCCAAGGGCTCCAGGGTACCTACGAGCAGTACTTC,CASSQGLQGTYEQYF,TRBJ2-7,NA,NA,TRBV4-1
TGTGCCAGCAGCTTAGTAGAGGGGGAGAGCTATGGCTACACCTTC,CASSLVEGESYGYTF,TRBJ1-2,NA,NA,TRBV7-9
TGCGCCAGCAGTGCTCTAGCGGGAGACCTCAGGGATACGCAGTATTTT,CASSALAGDLRDTQYF,TRBJ2-3,TRBD2,few,TRBV10-1
TGTGCCAGCAGCTTTGACAGGCCCTACTATGGCTACACCTTC,CASSFDRPYYGYTF,TRBJ1-2,NA,NA,TRBV7-2
TGTGCCAGCAGCTCGTTCGGGGCGGGAAGATTTCAGACCCAGTACTTC,CASSSFGAGRFQTQYF,TRBJ2-5,NA,NA,TRBV7-9
TGTGCCAGCAGCCCGAGGGTGACAGGGAGAGACTATGGCTACACCTTC,CASSPRVTGRDYGYTF,TRBJ1-2,TRBD1,few,TRBV5-4
TGCGCCAGCACAAGGCGGGAGCAAGAGACCCAGTACTTC,CASTRREQETQYF,TRBJ2-5,TRBD2,NA,TRBV5-1
TGTTCCAGCAGCTTAGGAGGGAAAGCTAATGAAAAACTGTTTTTT,CSSSLGGKANEKLFF,TRBJ1-4,NA,NA,TRBV7-9
TGTGCCAGCACGGCAGGGCAAAGGGCCTACGAGCAGTACTTC,CASTAGQRAYEQYF,TRBJ2-7,NA,NA,TRBV28
TGTGCCAGCAGCCAAGATTGGGTCGGGTCGCAGCCCCAGCATTTT,CASSQDWVGSQPQHF,TRBJ1-5,NA,NA,TRBV4-2
TGTGCCAGTAGTATAGTTGAAGGGGTGACCGGGGAGCTGTTTTTT,CASSIVEGVTGELFF,TRBJ2-2,NA,NA,TRBV19
TGTGCCAGCAGTTACTCTAGCGGGACCGCAGATACGCAGTATTTT,CASSYSSGTADTQYF,TRBJ2-3,TRBD2,few,TRBV6-5
TGTGCCAGTAGTGTCACACAGGGGACTGGAAACACCATATATTTT,CASSVTQGTGNTIYF,TRBJ1-3,TRBD1,NA,TRBV19
TGCAGTGCTTCTTCGGGCACTGAAGCTTTCTTT,CSASSGTEAFF,TRBJ1-1,NA,NA,TRBV20-1
TGTGCCAGCAGTTCCCCAGGGAAGCGTCAGCCCCAGCATTTT,CASSSPGKRQPQHF,TRBJ1-5,NA,NA,TRBV28
TGTGCCAGCAGCTCAAGCCGGGACAGCTCCTACGAGCAGTACTTC,CASSSSRDSSYEQYF,TRBJ2-7,TRBD1,NA,TRBV11-2
TGCGCCAGCAGCCAACAACCCCCAGCGGGGGCCCAGGTTACAGATACGCAGTATTTT,CASSQQPPAGAQVTDTQYF,TRBJ2-3,TRBD2,NA,TRBV4-1